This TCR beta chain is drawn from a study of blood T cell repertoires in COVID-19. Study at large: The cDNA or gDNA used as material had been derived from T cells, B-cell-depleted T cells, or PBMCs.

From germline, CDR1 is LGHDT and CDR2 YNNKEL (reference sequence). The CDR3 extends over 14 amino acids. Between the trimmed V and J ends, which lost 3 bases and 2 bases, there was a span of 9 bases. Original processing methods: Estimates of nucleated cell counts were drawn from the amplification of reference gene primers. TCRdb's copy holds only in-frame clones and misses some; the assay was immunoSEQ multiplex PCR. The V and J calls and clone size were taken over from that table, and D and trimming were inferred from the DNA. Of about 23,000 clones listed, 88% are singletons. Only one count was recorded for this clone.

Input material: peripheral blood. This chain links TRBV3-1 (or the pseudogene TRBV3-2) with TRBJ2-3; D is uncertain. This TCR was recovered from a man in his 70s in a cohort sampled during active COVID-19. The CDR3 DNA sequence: TGTGCCAGCAGCCAGAGTAGATTCACAGATACGCAGTATTTT. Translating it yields CASSQSRFTDTQYF.